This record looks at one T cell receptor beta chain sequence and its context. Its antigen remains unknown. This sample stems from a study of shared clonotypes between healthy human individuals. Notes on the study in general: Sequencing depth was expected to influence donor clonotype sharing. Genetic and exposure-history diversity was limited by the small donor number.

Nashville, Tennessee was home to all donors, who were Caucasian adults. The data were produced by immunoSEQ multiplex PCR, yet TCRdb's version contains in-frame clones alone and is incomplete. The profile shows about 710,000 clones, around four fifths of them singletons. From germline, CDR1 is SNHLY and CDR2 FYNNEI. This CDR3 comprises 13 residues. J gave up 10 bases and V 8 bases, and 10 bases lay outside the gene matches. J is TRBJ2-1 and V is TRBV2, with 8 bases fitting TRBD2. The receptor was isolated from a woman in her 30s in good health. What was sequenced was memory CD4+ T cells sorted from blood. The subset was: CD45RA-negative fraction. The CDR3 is CASSGTRLREQFF. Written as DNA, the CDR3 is TGTGCCAGCTCCGGGACTAGGCTACGGGAGCAGTTCTTC.